This T cell receptor (beta chain) was profiled in a study of blood T cell repertoires in COVID-19. The V segment lost 5 bases and the J segment 3 bases; nucleotides outside the gene matches: 10. This CDR3 spans 16 amino acids. The germline V gene has CDR1 MNHNY and CDR2 SVGAGI (reference sequence). Sequenced by immunoSEQ multiplex PCR; TCRdb stores in-frame clones only, minus some. Of 110,000 or so clones in the sample, 75% to 90% are singletons; the top ten hold roughly 5%. What was sequenced was peripheral blood. This chain joins TRBV6-6 and TRBJ2-7; 10 bases align to TRBD1. The origin of this receptor is an older woman with COVID-19, enrolled during active disease. The CDR3 protein is CASSRPPGQGNYEQYF. The CDR3 region has the DNA TGTGCCAGCAGTCGACCCCCGGGACAGGGGAACTACGAGCAGTACTTC.